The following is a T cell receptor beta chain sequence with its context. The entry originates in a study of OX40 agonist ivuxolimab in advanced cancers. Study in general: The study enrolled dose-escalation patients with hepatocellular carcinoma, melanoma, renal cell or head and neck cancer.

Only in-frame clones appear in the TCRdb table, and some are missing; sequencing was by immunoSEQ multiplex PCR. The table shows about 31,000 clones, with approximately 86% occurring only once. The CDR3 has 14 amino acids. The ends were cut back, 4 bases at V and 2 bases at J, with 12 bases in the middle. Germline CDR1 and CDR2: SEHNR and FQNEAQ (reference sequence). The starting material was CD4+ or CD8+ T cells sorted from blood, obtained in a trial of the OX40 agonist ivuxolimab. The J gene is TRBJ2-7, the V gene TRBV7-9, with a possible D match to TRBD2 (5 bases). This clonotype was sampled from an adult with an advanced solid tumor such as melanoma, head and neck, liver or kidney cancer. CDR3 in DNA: TGTGCCAGCAGCTCTGGATCGGGAACCTACGAGCAGTACTTC. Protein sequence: CASSSGSGTYEQYF.